Shown below are 14 T cell receptor beta chains from a single sample sequenced in a study of control samples from healthy donors and cancer patients. Profiled with immunoSEQ multiplex PCR; TCRdb holds only in-frame clones, not every one. This sample has under 450,000 clones; approximately 90% occur once, and the top ten carry 5.5% to 8%. Source material: PBMCs. The receptors were gathered from a man aged 40-55 years with head and neck cancer.

The chain employs TRBV9 and TRBJ2-2, with TRBD2 as a possible D gene (5 bases). The CDR3 sequence is 13 residues long. V was pared by 3 bases and J by 5 bases, with 8 bases between. Germline V gives CDR1 SGDLS, CDR2 YYNGEE. The CDR3 DNA reads as TGTGCCAGCAGCGGGACGGGAACCGGGGAGCTGTTTTTT. Translating gives CASSGTGTGELFF.

The CDR3 loop is CASRVVRADTIYF. The CDR3 coding sequence is TGTGCCAGCAGGGTGGTTAGGGCCGACACCATATATTTT. The chain employs TRBV11-2 and TRBJ1-3; D is undetermined. CDR1 and CDR2 from the germline V gene are SGHAT and FQNNGV. The CDR3 totals 13 residues. V was pared by 6 bases and J by 8 bases, with 14 bases between.

The V gene is TRBV28, the J gene TRBJ2-7; the D call may be TRBD1 or TRBD2 (5 bases each). The CDR3 extends over 15 amino acids. V lost 6 bases to trimming and J lost 2 bases, with 17 bases between them. CDR1 and CDR2 from the germline V gene are MDHEN and SYDVKM. CDR3 in amino acids: CASSPEGPTAYEQYF. CDR3 nucleotide sequence: TGTGCCAGCAGCCCAGAGGGACCAACGGCCTACGAGCAGTACTTC.

The J gene is TRBJ2-1, the V gene TRBV2, with TRBD2 matching over 14 bases. Germline values: CDR1 SNHLY, CDR2 FYNNEI. This CDR3 comprises 17 residues. V gave up 1 base and J gave up 8 bases; unmatched junction bases: 7. CDR3 in amino acids: CASSEDPGLAGVYEQFF. The CDR3 DNA is TGTGCCAGCAGTGAAGATCCGGGACTAGCGGGAGTCTATGAGCAGTTCTTC.

This clone came up once. The chain has TRBV7-9 and TRBJ1-1; a possible D gene is TRBD1 (5 bases). Germline lookup yields CDR1 SEHNR and CDR2 FQNEAQ (reference sequence). The CDR3 runs 15 residues. V lost 5 bases to trimming and J lost 11 bases, with 24 bases between them. CDR3 region: CASSNSDPGGRSAFF. For the CDR3, the DNA is TGTGCCAGCAGCAACTCAGACCCCGGGGGACGGAGTGCTTTCTTT.

This clone was seen only once. The chain is built from TRBV6-2 or TRBV6-3 and TRBJ2-1; D gene uncertain. CDR1 is MNHEY, CDR2 SVGEGT, per germline. This CDR3 region has 14 residues. The ends were cut back, 5 bases at V and 2 bases at J, with 10 bases in the middle. The CDR3 loop is CASSRLGPYNEQFF. In DNA, the CDR3 is TGTGCCAGCAGTCGTCTAGGTCCCTACAATGAGCAGTTCTTC.

The chain's CDR3 is CASSSSVMNTEAFF. CDR3 sequence (DNA): TGTGCCAGCAGTTCCAGCGTAATGAACACTGAAGCTTTCTTT. The V and J genes are TRBV6-6 and TRBJ1-1; D is unresolved. Per germline, CDR1 MNHNY and CDR2 SVGAGI (reference sequence). This CDR3 comprises 14 residues. Trimming took off 4 bases at V and 0 bases at J, with 9 bases between the two ends.

The genes are TRBV19 and TRBJ2-5; possibly TRBD2 for D (6 bases). The germline CDR1 and CDR2 sequences are LNHDA and SQIVND (reference sequence). The ends were cut back, 6 bases at V and 0 bases at J, with 17 bases in the middle. The length of the CDR3 is 16 residues. The CDR3, as DNA: TGTGCCAGTAGCAGACTTCTAGCGCACAACCAAGAGACCCAGTACTTC. Translated, it gives CASSRLLAHNQETQYF.

This chain joins TRBV10-1 and TRBJ1-1; TRBD1 agrees at 10 bases. With 4 bases clipped from V and 4 bases from J, the junction kept 3 bases outside the gene matches. The CDR3 runs to 14 residues. CDR1 and CDR2 (germline): WNHNN, SYGVQD (reference sequence). This CDR3 is CASSARTGGTEAFF. The DNA for the CDR3 is TGCGCCAGCAGTGCCCGGACAGGGGGCACTGAAGCTTTCTTT.

The CDR3 bases are TGTGCCAGCAGTAGACCGGGACAGGGGGCCTACGAGCAGTACTTC. Translating it yields CASSRPGQGAYEQYF. This chain joins TRBV28 and TRBJ2-7; 11 bases are shared with TRBD1. From germline, CDR1 is MDHEN and CDR2 SYDVKM. Unmatched junction bases numbered 5, after V lost 5 bases and J lost 2 bases. This CDR3 contains 15 residues.

The V and J genes are TRBV19 and TRBJ1-1; no firm D call. V was pared by 2 bases and J by 1 base, with 11 bases between. The CDR3 runs 15 residues. CDR1 LNHDA and CDR2 SQIVND come from the germline V gene (reference sequence). Written as DNA, the CDR3 is TGTGCCAGTAGTATAATTGCAGATGAGAACACTGAAGCTTTCTTT. Translating gives CASSIIADENTEAFF.

The genes are TRBV6-2 or TRBV6-3 and TRBJ1-5; D not resolved. Trimming took 6 bases from V and 6 from J, leaving 12 bases between them. Germline V gene lookup returns CDR1 MNHEY and CDR2 SVGEGT. The CDR3 has 13 amino acids. In nucleotides, the CDR3 is TGTGCCAGCAGCCACGGCCGCGGTCAGCCCCAGCATTTT. Protein product: CASSHGRGQPQHF.

The chain couples TRBV7-2 to TRBJ2-1; D remains unclear. The V gene's germline CDR1 is SGHTA and CDR2 FQGNSA. V was clipped by 6 bases and J by 1 base, with 13 bases between them. CDR3 size: 15 residues. The CDR3 here is CASRREVGSYNEQFF. CDR3 DNA: TGTGCCAGCAGAAGGGAAGTAGGGTCCTACAATGAGCAGTTCTTC.

V and J are TRBV10-1 and TRBJ1-6, with D perhaps matching TRBD1 (6 bases). Germline V gives CDR1 WNHNN, CDR2 SYGVQD (reference sequence). The CDR3 extends over 17 amino acids. The V and J ends lost 1 base and 7 bases respectively, with 17 bases between them. CDR3 in DNA: TGCGCCAGCAGTGAGTACAGGCCCGGGGGCCCGAATTCACCCCTCCACTTT. Translated: CASSEYRPGGPNSPLHF.